These 23 T cell receptor beta chains share one sample of origin, sequenced in a study of T-cell reconstitution after alpha-beta-depleted transplantation in children. The TCRbeta library incorporated unique molecular identifiers. Using its own MiXCR run on the PCR reads, TCRdb lists one record per CDR3 protein. The repertoire holds around 370,000 distinct CDR3 sequences, with about a tenth as singletons. Here the sequenced sample was PBMCs from the stem cell graft donor, taken from the stem cell graft. All receptors derive from a human donor who donated a stem cell graft to a child with acute lymphoblastic leukemia.

This chain's CDR3 is CASSHFTPGTGLGWTNEKLFF. The CDR3 DNA reads as TGTGCCAGCAGCCACTTTACGCCGGGGACAGGACTAGGTTGGACTAATGAAAAACTGTTTTTT. V gene TRBV4-2 combines with J gene TRBJ1-4, with TRBD1 matching over 8 bases. J lost 2 bases, V lost 3 bases, and 20 bases had no gene match. This CDR3 has 21 residues. CDR1 LGHNA and CDR2 YNFKEQ come from the germline V gene.

This clonotype was counted ten times or more. V usage is TRBV6-5 and J usage is TRBJ2-1; the D gene is possibly TRBD2 (6 bases). The CDR3 is made up of 15 amino acids. CDR1 and CDR2 from the germline V gene are MNHEY and SVGAGI. V was shortened by 0 bases and J by 0 bases, with 6 bases between the two germline ends. In DNA form, the CDR3 reads TGTGCCAGCAGTTACTCTAGCGGCTCCTACAATGAGCAGTTCTTC. The encoded protein is CASSYSSGSYNEQFF.

This clonotype was detected a few times. The J gene is TRBJ2-5, the V gene TRBV20-1; perhaps TRBD2 as D (6 bases). This CDR3 contains 14 residues. The V gene's germline CDR1 is DFQATT and CDR2 SNEGSKA (reference sequence). Trimming cost V 6 bases and J 7 bases, with 21 bases left between them. The CDR3 sequence is CSATPSRDLRTQYF. The CDR3, as DNA: TGCAGTGCCACCCCTTCCCGGGACTTACGGACCCAGTACTTC.

The chain carries TRBV18 and TRBJ2-1; TRBD2 is a possible D gene (6 bases). Deletions cut 3 bases from V and 5 bases from J, with 14 bases between. CDR3 length: 15 residues. CDR1 is KGHSH, CDR2 LQKENI, per germline. The CDR3 coding sequence is TGTGCCAGCTCACCGGGACTCGGTGAAGACAATGAGCAGTTCTTC. Translated, it gives CASSPGLGEDNEQFF. The complete variable domain, with remaining parts taken from reference TRBV18 and TRBJ2-1, reads NAGVMQNPRHLVRRRGQEARLRCSPMKGHSHVYWYRQLPEEGLKFMVYLQKENIIDESGMPKERFSAEFPKEGPSILRIQQVVRGDSAAYFCASSPGLGEDNEQFFGPGTRLTVL.

This clonotype was counted a few times. The rearrangement links TRBV25-1 to TRBJ1-1; possible D gene TRBD1, 5 bases. The CDR3 length is 13 residues. Trimming pared 6 bases from V and 3 bases from J, leaving 11 bases between. The germline CDR1 and CDR2 sequences are MGHDK and SYGVNS. The CDR3 DNA reads as TGTGCCAGCAGGCTCCTGGGGGACACTGAAGCTTTCTTT. It codes for CASRLLGDTEAFF. The whole variable domain, remainder taken from reference TRBV25-1 and TRBJ1-1, is EADIYQTPRYLVIGTGKKITLECSQTMGHDKMYWYQQDPGMELHLIHYSYGVNSTEKGDLSSESTVSRIRTEHFPLTLESARPSHTSQYLCASRLLGDTEAFFGQGTRLTVV.

This clonotype was counted only a few times. This chain's CDR3 is CASSLRDPGGTQYF. CDR3 DNA sequence: TGTGCCAGCAGCCTCCGGGACCCCGGGGGGACCCAGTACTTC. The chain has TRBV7-2 and TRBJ2-5, with D perhaps TRBD2 (6 bases). V was pared by 5 bases and J by 7 bases, with 17 bases between. CDR1 and CDR2 (germline): SGHTA, FQGNSA. This CDR3 contains 14 residues.

V is TRBV9 and J is TRBJ2-3, with 10 bases lining up with TRBD2. Germline assignment: CDR1 SGDLS and CDR2 YYNGEE. Losses at the gene ends were 0 bases for V and 2 bases for J; bases not matched to a gene: 3. The CDR3 is 16 amino acids. The CDR3 spells CASSVGLAGATDTQYF. CDR3 in DNA: TGTGCCAGCAGCGTAGGCCTAGCGGGGGCCACAGATACGCAGTATTTT. The complete variable domain, with remaining parts taken from reference TRBV9 and TRBJ2-3, reads DSGVTQTPKHLITATGQRVTLRCSPRSGDLSVYWYQQSLDQGLQFLIQYYNGEERAKGNILERFSAQQFPDLHSELNLSSLELGDSALYFCASSVGLAGATDTQYFGPGTRLTVL.

This clonotype occurred a few times. The CDR3 loop reads CASRGDRGTDTQYF. The CDR3 nucleotides are TGCGCCTCCAGAGGGGACAGGGGCACAGATACGCAGTATTTT. This chain uses TRBV5-1 with TRBJ2-3; 9 positions match TRBD1. The germline V gene has CDR1 SGHRS and CDR2 YFSETQ. Trimming took 10 bases from V and 1 from J; bases not matched to a gene: 7. The CDR3 spans 14 residues.

The J gene is TRBJ2-1, the V gene TRBV4-3, with 11 bases fitting TRBD1. This CDR3 comprises 15 residues. In germline, CDR1 is LGHNA, CDR2 YSLEER. The V segment lost 4 bases and the J segment 7 bases; nucleotides outside the gene matches: 6. The CDR3 DNA reads as TGCGCCAGCAGCCCCGGACAGGGGGCGGATAATGAGCAGTTCTTC. This translates into CASSPGQGADNEQFF.

CDR3 sequence reads: CASSSNSGDRGGHEQYF. The CDR3 DNA follows: TGCGCCAGCAGCTCAAACTCCGGGGACAGGGGCGGCCACGAGCAGTACTTC. The chain employs TRBV4-3 and TRBJ2-7, with 10 bases that match TRBD1. Germline lookup yields CDR1 LGHNA and CDR2 YSLEER. The CDR3 contains 17 residues. V gave up 5 bases and J gave up 5 bases; unmatched junction bases: 15.

This clonotype was observed a few times. The J gene is TRBJ2-2, the V gene TRBV10-3, with D unresolved. The CDR3 spans 15 residues. The ends were cut back, 2 bases at V and 0 bases at J, with 7 bases in the middle. CDR1 and CDR2 from the germline V gene are ENHRY and SYGVKD. The CDR3 bases are TGTGCCATCAGTGAGACAGTCTCGAACACCGGGGAGCTGTTTTTT. This encodes CAISETVSNTGELFF.

This clonotype was counted at least ten times. The chain links TRBV20-1 to TRBJ2-1; the match to TRBD2 covers 9 bases. Trimming cost V 6 bases and J 1 base; bases outside gene matches: 13. This CDR3 comprises 17 residues. Germline CDR1 reads DFQATT; CDR2 reads SNEGSKA (reference sequence). The DNA of the CDR3 is TGCAGTGCCGCCCCGTCTCGCGGGAGGGTTTCCTACAATGAGCAGTTCTTC. This codes for CSAAPSRGRVSYNEQFF.

This chain links TRBV7-8 with TRBJ2-2; 7 bases map to TRBD1. Germline CDR1 reads SGHVS; CDR2 reads FQNEAQ. The V gene end was trimmed by 7 bases and the J gene end by 5 bases; junction bases not matched to a gene: 7. The CDR3 contains 14 residues. CDR3 protein: CASNHRGRTGELFF. The CDR3 nucleotides read TGTGCCAGCAATCACAGGGGTCGTACCGGGGAGCTGTTTTTT.

This clonotype was observed a handful of times. The chain has TRBV18 and TRBJ1-3; weak D call: TRBD1 (6 bases). CDR1 and CDR2 (germline): KGHSH, LQKENI. This CDR3 contains 12 residues. Trimming removed 2 bases at V and 7 bases at J, with 6 bases between. The CDR3 protein is CASSPRGNTIYF. The CDR3 DNA is TGTGCCAGCTCACCAAGGGGGAACACCATATATTTT.

This clonotype turned up a few times. This chain connects TRBV20-1 to TRBJ2-2; maybe TRBD1 (5 bases). CDR1 is DFQATT, CDR2 SNEGSKA, per germline (reference sequence). CDR3 length: 14 amino acids. Deletions cut 6 bases from V and 0 bases from J, with 11 bases between. The CDR3 nucleotides read TGCAGTGCAAGACAGCCCGCGAACACCGGGGAGCTGTTTTTT. It is translated as CSARQPANTGELFF.

This clonotype was observed many times. This chain connects TRBV15 to TRBJ2-1; no firm D call. The germline CDR1 and CDR2 sequences are LNHNV and YYDKDF (reference sequence). V was cut by 2 bases and J by 5 bases, with 13 bases left in between. CDR3 length: 15 amino acids. CDR3 protein: CATSRISGLDNEQFF. The CDR3 DNA is TGTGCCACCAGCAGAATTTCTGGATTAGACAATGAGCAGTTCTTC.

This clonotype was counted many times. The chain carries TRBV5-1 and TRBJ2-3; D may be TRBD2 (6 bases). Between the trimmed V and J ends, which lost 3 bases and 6 bases, there was a span of 17 bases. From germline, CDR1 is SGHRS and CDR2 YFSETQ. CDR3 length equals 15 residues. Here the CDR3 DNA reads TGCGCCAGCAGCTCACGTGGAGCCGGAGGGGATACGCAGTATTTT. This sequence encodes CASSSRGAGGDTQYF.

This sequence joins TRBV29-1 and TRBJ2-2; 11 bases are a match to TRBD1. V gave up 6 bases and J gave up 5 bases; unmatched junction bases: 2. The CDR3 spans 13 residues. Germline loops: CDR1 SQVTM, CDR2 ANQGSEA. The CDR3 reads CSVGTGGTGELFF. The CDR3 bases are TGCAGCGTCGGGACAGGGGGGACCGGGGAGCTGTTTTTT.

In its sample, this clonotype was seen a few times. V is TRBV29-1 and J is TRBJ2-7, with 11 positions matching TRBD2. Losses at the gene ends were 5 bases for V and 5 bases for J; bases not matched to a gene: 5. Germline-derived CDR1 and CDR2 are SQVTM and ANQGSEA. The CDR3 consists of 13 residues. The CDR3 bases are TGCAGCGTTATACTAGCGGGAGAGAACGAGCAGTACTTC. Translation: CSVILAGENEQYF.

This clonotype was counted a few times. This chain links TRBV12-3 or TRBV12-4 with TRBJ2-7; no reliable D call. V was pared by 4 bases and J by 6 bases, with 10 bases between. The CDR3 length is 12 residues. CDR3 in DNA: TGTGCCAGCAGTTCCATAGCTGTCGAGCAGTACTTC. It specifies CASSSIAVEQYF.

This clonotype occurred a few times. The chain recombines TRBV20-1 with TRBJ2-1, with 8 bases identical to TRBD2. The CDR3 covers 14 residues. CDR1 is DFQATT, CDR2 SNEGSKA, per germline (reference sequence). The ends lost 7 bases at V and 8 bases at J; junction bases unmatched: 13. This CDR3 is CSVSGLVSRDEQFF. The CDR3 bases are TGCAGTGTCTCGGGACTAGTGTCTAGGGATGAGCAGTTCTTC.

This clonotype was counted a few times. The chain uses TRBV29-1 and TRBJ1-1, with D possibly TRBD1 on 6 matching bases. Germline CDR1 and CDR2: SQVTM and ANQGSEA. The CDR3 is 13 amino acids. V lost 3 bases, J lost 5 bases, and 13 bases lay in between. The CDR3 protein is CSVETGRGTEAFF. CDR3 coding DNA: TGCAGCGTTGAGACAGGAAGGGGGACTGAAGCTTTCTTT. The whole variable domain, remainder taken from reference TRBV29-1 and TRBJ1-1, is SAVISQKPSRDICQRGTSLTIQCQVDSQVTMMFWYRQQPGQSLTLIATANQGSEATYESGFVIDKFPISRPNLTFSTLTVSNMSPEDSSIYLCSVETGRGTEAFFGQGTRLTVV.

This clonotype showed up just a few times. The rearrangement uses TRBV5-5 and TRBJ2-1; maybe TRBD2 (5 bases). The CDR3 has 16 amino acids. CDR1 and CDR2 (germline): SGHKS, YYEKEE (reference sequence). The V end was cut by 0 bases, the J end by 6 bases, with 16 bases between. Written as DNA, the CDR3 is TGTGCCAGCAGCTTGGCGCGGGCCCACATCTCCAATGAGCAGTTCTTC. Protein: CASSLARAHISNEQFF.